This T cell receptor beta chain was recorded in a study of tumor-infiltrating lymphocytes in primary liver carcinoma. About this clonotype: The conserved closing phenylalanine or tryptophan is absent in this CDR3, likely reflecting a read error.

CDR3 length equals 13 residues. Germline V CDR1 and CDR2: MNHNS, SASEGT. Trimming took off 7 bases at V and 6 bases at J, with 13 bases between the two ends. From roughly 0.5 ug total RNA, TCR beta cDNA was generated with a primer in the constant region. It was through three nested multiplex PCR rounds of slightly modified ARM-PCR that TCR beta libraries arose. TRBV1-TRBV30 forward primers paired with a C-beta reverse primer were used in the first two PCR rounds, which ran approximately 11 cycles each. MiXCR, applied by TCRdb to the multiplex PCR reads, yields one record per CDR3 protein. The sample consists of about 320,000 distinct CDR3 sequences, 65% of them appearing once. Blood RNA was derived from unsorted whole blood, and germline DNA was extracted too.

The chain couples TRBV6-1 to TRBJ1-5, with D maybe TRBD1 (5 bases). This receptor was taken from a man aged 35 to 55 with primary liver carcinoma and hepatitis B virus infection. The sample taken for sequencing was peripheral blood. CDR3 protein: CASKVSGSQPQHV. In nucleotides, the CDR3 is TGTGCCAGCAAAGTGTCAGGGTCTCAGCCCCAGCATGTT.